The 17 T cell receptor beta chains reported below all come from one sample, sequenced in a study of response to subunit inactivated influenza vaccine. One entry per CDR3 protein, called by TCRdb with MiXCR from the RT-PCR reads. Here the sample spans under 500,000 distinct CDR3 sequences, about 10% being singletons. The sequences come from PBMCs from blood, collected roughly 45 days after vaccination. Receptor source: a man aged 50 to 59 who received an inactivated influenza vaccine.

J is TRBJ2-4 and V is TRBV28; D might be TRBD1 or TRBD2, each matching 6 bases. V lost 1 base, J lost 13 bases, and 11 bases lay in between. The CDR3 extends over 12 amino acids. Germline V gene data show CDR1 as MDHEN and CDR2 as SYDVKM. CDR3 nucleotides: TGTGCCAGCAGTTTATCGGGGGCCAGGCAGTACTTC. This sequence encodes CASSLSGARQYF.

V gene TRBV20-1 combines with J gene TRBJ1-5, with a weak D call TRBD1 (5 bases). There are 13 residues in the CDR3. Trimming cost V 7 bases and J 1 base, with 11 bases left between them. The germline CDR1 and CDR2 sequences are DFQATT and SNEGSKA (reference sequence). Here the CDR3 DNA reads TGCAGTGTCGGGGCGGACAGCAATCAGCCCCAGCATTTT. Its translation is CSVGADSNQPQHF.

This clonotype was counted many times. The chain couples TRBV7-2 to TRBJ1-4; no firm D call. The CDR3 contains 15 residues. Germline V gene data show CDR1 as SGHTA and CDR2 as FQGNSA. The V end was cut by 4 bases, the J end by 0 bases, with 9 bases between. The CDR3 loop reads CASSSSPATNEKLFF. Written as DNA, the CDR3 is TGTGCCAGCAGCTCTTCACCCGCAACTAATGAAAAACTGTTTTTT.

This clonotype has a count of ten or more. CDR3 bases: TGTGCCATCAGTGTGACAGGGGAGCTGTTTTTT. This encodes CAISVTGELFF. The chain is built from TRBV10-3 and TRBJ2-2, with unresolved D. Germline V CDR1 and CDR2: ENHRY, SYGVKD. Trimming removed 4 bases from V and 8 bases from J, with 5 bases in between. The CDR3 has 11 residues.

V usage is TRBV7-9 and J usage is TRBJ2-1; 13 bases agree with TRBD2. The CDR3 length is 17 residues. The germline V gene encodes CDR1 SEHNR and CDR2 FQNEAQ (reference sequence). J gave up 9 bases and V 5 bases, and 13 bases lay outside the gene matches. Here the CDR3 reads CASSQVGLAGWLGEQFF. CDR3 nucleotides: TGTGCCAGCAGCCAGGTGGGACTAGCGGGATGGCTGGGTGAGCAGTTCTTC.

This clonotype was observed a handful of times. The V gene is TRBV7-2, the J gene TRBJ2-3; D is unresolved. Germline-derived CDR1 and CDR2 are SGHTA and FQGNSA. Trimming took 5 bases from V and 8 from J, leaving 20 bases between them. The CDR3 loop spans 15 amino acids. CDR3 coding DNA: TGTGCCAGCAGCCCAAGTGGGAACACCAGGAGTACGCAGTATTTT. It yields the protein CASSPSGNTRSTQYF.

The sample holds a few counts of this clonotype. The chain links TRBV24-1 to TRBJ1-1; 7 bases fit TRBD1. Germline CDR1 is KGHDR and CDR2 is SFDVKD. J lost 0 bases, V lost 6 bases, and 3 bases had no gene match. The length of the CDR3 is 14 residues. CDR3 residues: CATSTGAMNTEAFF. The CDR3 nucleotides read TGTGCCACCAGTACAGGGGCGATGAACACTGAAGCTTTCTTT.

The gene calls are TRBV2 and TRBJ1-1, with D possibly matching TRBD1 (5 bases). Trimming stripped 4 bases from V and 4 bases from J, with 16 bases between. The CDR3 runs 15 residues. The germline V gene encodes CDR1 SNHLY and CDR2 FYNNEI. CDR3 amino acids: CASSGTLFGGTEAFF. The CDR3 nucleotides are TGTGCCAGCAGTGGGACCCTGTTTGGGGGCACTGAAGCTTTCTTT.

The chain recombines TRBV10-3 with TRBJ1-4; no reliable D call. The CDR3 is made up of 14 amino acids. The germline gives CDR1 ENHRY, CDR2 SYGVKD. The ends were cut back, 6 bases at V and 2 bases at J, with 10 bases in the middle. The chain's CDR3 is CAISQETTNEKLFF. In nucleotides, the CDR3 is TGTGCCATCAGCCAAGAAACTACTAATGAAAAACTGTTTTTT.

The chain carries TRBV20-1 and TRBJ1-6, with 7 bases identical to TRBD1. The germline CDR1 and CDR2 sequences are DFQATT and SNEGSKA (reference sequence). This CDR3 spans 14 amino acids. The ends lost 2 bases at V and 18 bases at J; junction bases unmatched: 16. CDR3 sequence (DNA): TGCAGTGCTAGAAGCGGGACAGCCCGTAATAATGGCCACTTT. Translation: CSARSGTARNNGHF.

The chain combines TRBV20-1 with TRBJ2-1, with 9 nucleotides matching TRBD2. The V segment lost 5 bases and the J segment 0 bases; nucleotides outside the gene matches: 5. Germline CDR1 is DFQATT and CDR2 is SNEGSKA (reference sequence). There are 15 residues in the CDR3. CDR3 in DNA: TGCAGTGCTTCTAGCGGGGTCAGCTCCTACAATGAGCAGTTCTTC. Residues: CSASSGVSSYNEQFF.

This clonotype was found many times. The chain recombines TRBV7-8 with TRBJ2-5; D might be TRBD2 (5 bases). The CDR3 is 16 amino acids. CDR1 and CDR2 (germline): SGHVS, FQNEAQ. V was shortened by 3 bases and J by 1 base, with 15 bases between the two germline ends. This CDR3 reads CASSLLAGLPQETQYF. CDR3 coding DNA: TGTGCCAGCAGCTTGCTGGCAGGACTCCCCCAAGAGACCCAGTACTTC.

The chain uses TRBV9 and TRBJ2-1; 9 positions match TRBD1. Germline lookup yields CDR1 SGDLS and CDR2 YYNGEE. The CDR3 runs to 14 residues. V lost 4 bases, J lost 8 bases, and 7 bases stayed unmatched. In DNA, the CDR3 is TGTGCCAGCAGCTCCTGGACAGGGGTCGATGAGCAGTTCTTC. The encoded protein is CASSSWTGVDEQFF.

CDR3 residues: CASSASGRGDEQFF. In DNA, the CDR3 is TGTGCCAGCAGTGCTAGCGGGAGGGGGGATGAGCAGTTCTTC. The chain uses TRBV12-3 or TRBV12-4 and TRBJ2-1; 12 bases match TRBD2. The CDR3 is made up of 14 amino acids. The junction had 4 bases not matched to a gene; V was cut back by 5 bases and J by 8 bases.

This chain connects TRBV12-3 or TRBV12-4 to TRBJ1-2; D is unresolved. V lost 5 bases and J lost 2, with 9 bases in between. The CDR3 runs 13 residues. As DNA, the CDR3 is TGTGCCAGCAGTCGGACCGAGAACTATGGCTACACCTTC. This sequence encodes CASSRTENYGYTF.

The gene calls are TRBV5-1 and TRBJ2-1; no firm D call. The ends were cut back, 1 base at V and 12 bases at J, with 14 bases in the middle. Germline CDR1 and CDR2: SGHRS and YFSETQ. CDR3 length: 13 amino acids. DNA for the CDR3: TGCGCCAGCAGCTTGAACTCGAGACCGGGGCAGTTCTTC. Its translation is CASSLNSRPGQFF.

This clonotype was seen many times. This chain links TRBV6-2 or TRBV6-3 with TRBJ2-2, with 7 bases identical to TRBD1. The germline V gene encodes CDR1 MNHEY and CDR2 SVGEGT. V shed 10 bases, J shed 4 bases, and the junction held 6 bases outside the gene matches. There are 13 residues in the CDR3. CDR3 in amino acids: CATGQAPTGELFF. Written as DNA, the CDR3 is TGTGCCACCGGACAGGCCCCCACCGGGGAGCTGTTTTTT.